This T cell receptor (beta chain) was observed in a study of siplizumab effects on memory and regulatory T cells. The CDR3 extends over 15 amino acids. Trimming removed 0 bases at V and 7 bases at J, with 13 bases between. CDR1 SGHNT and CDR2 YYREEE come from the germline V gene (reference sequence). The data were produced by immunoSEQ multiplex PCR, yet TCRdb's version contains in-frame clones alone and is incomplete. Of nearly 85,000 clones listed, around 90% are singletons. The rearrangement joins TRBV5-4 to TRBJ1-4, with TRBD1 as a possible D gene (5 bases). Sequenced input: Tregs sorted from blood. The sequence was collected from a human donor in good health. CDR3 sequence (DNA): TGTGCCAGCAGCTTGGACCGGGGGTTTGGTGAAAAACTGTTTTTT. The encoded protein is CASSLDRGFGEKLFF.